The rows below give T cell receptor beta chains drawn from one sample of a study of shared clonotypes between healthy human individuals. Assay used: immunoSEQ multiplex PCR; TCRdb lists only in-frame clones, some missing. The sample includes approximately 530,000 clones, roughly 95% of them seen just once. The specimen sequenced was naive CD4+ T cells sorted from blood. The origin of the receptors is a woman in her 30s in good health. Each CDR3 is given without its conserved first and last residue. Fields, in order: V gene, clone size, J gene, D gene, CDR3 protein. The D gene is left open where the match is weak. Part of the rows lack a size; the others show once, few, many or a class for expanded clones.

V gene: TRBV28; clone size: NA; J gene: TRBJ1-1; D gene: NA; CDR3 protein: ASSLRSSTEAF
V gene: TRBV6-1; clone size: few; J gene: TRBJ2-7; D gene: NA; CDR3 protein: ASGVQLQHEQY
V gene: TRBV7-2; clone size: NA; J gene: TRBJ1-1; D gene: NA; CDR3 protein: ASSLSQGPPRTEAF
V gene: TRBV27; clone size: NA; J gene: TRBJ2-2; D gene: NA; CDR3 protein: ASSLGQRRTGELF
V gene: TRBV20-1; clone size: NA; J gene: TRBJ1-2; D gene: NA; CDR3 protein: SARRGYGYT
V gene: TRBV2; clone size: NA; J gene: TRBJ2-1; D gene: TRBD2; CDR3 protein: ASSLLAGLVNEQF
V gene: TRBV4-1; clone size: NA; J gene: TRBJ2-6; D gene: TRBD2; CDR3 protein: ASSQALGGSGGANVLT
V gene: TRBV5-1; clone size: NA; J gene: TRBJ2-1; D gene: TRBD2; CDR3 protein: ASKETSGRALNEQF
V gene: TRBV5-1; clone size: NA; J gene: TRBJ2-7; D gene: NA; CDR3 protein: ASSLEVRARSAESSYEQY
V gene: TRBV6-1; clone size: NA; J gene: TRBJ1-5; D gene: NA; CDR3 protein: ASRGTYQPQH
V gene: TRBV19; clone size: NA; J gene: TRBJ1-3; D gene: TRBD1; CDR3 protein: ASSPRTGGGNTIY
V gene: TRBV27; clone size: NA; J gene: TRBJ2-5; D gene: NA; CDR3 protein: ASSFGGTTPSGETQY
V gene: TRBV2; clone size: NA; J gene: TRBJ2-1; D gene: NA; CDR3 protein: ASSEGGPNRAVDNEQF
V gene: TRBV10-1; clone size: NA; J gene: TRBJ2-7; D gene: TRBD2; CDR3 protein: ASSAGLAGFYEQY
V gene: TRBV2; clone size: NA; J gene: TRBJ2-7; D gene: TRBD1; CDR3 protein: ARSDRGNYEQY
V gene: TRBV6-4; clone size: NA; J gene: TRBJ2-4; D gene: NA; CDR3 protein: ASSDSPWGIQY
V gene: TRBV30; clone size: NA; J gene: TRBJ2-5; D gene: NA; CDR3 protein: AWSVSGTVPGETQY
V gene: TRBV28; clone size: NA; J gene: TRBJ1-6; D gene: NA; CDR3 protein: ASKSGNPKPLH
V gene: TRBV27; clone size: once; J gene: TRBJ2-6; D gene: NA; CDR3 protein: ASSFWSSGANVLT
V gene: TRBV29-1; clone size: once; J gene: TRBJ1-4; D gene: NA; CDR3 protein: SVGYGQGPNEKLF
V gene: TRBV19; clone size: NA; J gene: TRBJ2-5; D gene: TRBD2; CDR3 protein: ASSPGSGNWETQY
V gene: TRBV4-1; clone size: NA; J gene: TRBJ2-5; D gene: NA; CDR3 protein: ASSQVPQETQY
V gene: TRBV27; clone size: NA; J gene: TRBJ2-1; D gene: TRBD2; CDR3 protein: ASSLAGVRGEQF
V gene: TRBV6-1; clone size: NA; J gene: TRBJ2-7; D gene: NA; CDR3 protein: ASTNRGPVY
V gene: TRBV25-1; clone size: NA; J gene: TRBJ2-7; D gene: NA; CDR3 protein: ASSLLNTGPYEQY
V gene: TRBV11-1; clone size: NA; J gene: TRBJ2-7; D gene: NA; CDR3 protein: ASSFPGAARGEQY
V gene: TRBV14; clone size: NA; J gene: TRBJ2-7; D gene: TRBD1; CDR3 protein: ASSQTWTGDNEQY
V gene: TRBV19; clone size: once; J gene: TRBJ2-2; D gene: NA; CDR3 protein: ASSVRDTYTGELF
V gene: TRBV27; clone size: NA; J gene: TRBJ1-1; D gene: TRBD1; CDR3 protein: ASSFQDFRAGGSTEAF
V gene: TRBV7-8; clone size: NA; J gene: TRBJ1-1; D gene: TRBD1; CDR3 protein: ASSPRQGLNTEAF
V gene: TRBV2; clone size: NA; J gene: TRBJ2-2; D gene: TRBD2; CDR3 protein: ASQRGGTGELF
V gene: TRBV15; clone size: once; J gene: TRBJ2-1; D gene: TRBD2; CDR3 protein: ATSEWTSGRAGNEQF
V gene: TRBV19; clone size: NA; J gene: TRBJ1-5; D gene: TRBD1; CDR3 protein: ASSLQGAIQPQH
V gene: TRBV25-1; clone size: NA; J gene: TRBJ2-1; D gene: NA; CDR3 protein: ASSDPSSSVSSYNEQF
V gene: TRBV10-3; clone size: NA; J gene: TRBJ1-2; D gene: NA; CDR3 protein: AISDLDNGYT
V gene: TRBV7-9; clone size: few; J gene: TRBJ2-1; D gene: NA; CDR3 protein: ASSPYNEQF
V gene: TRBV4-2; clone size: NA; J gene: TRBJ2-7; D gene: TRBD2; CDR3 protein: ASSQDRPTQREGRYEQY
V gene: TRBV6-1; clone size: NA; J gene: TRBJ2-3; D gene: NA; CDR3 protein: ASSRTDTQY
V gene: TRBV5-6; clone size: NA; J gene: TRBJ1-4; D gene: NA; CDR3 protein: ASSPAGRHEKLF
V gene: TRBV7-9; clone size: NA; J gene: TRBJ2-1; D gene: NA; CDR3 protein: ASSKRPREQF
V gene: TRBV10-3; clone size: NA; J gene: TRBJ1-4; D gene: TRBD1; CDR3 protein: AISATGTGNEKLF
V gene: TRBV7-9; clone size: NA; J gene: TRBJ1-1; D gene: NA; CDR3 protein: ASSLIAGSQNTEAF
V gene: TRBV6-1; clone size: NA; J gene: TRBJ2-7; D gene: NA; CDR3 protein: ASSQGINEQY
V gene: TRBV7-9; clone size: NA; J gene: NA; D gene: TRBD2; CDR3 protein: ASSLTGLAGGSYEQY
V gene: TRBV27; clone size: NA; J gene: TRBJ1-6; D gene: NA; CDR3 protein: ASSGEGGRGSPLH
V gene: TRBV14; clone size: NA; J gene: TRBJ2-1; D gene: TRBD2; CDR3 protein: ASSQVAGGNEQF